This passage covers 20 T cell receptor beta chains from one sample sequenced in a study of T cell changes during pregnancy in multiple sclerosis. The protocol was immunoSEQ multiplex PCR, while the TCRdb copy is restricted to in-frame clones and leaves out a portion. The table shows under 65,000 clones, with about 88% occurring only once. This material consisted of peripheral blood, taken in the first trimester of pregnancy. All receptors derive from a female donor in good health, enrolled as a control in a pregnancy study.

The V gene is TRBV23-1, the J gene TRBJ2-7; perhaps TRBD1 as D (5 bases). TRBV23-1 is an ORF, and what it does is uncertain. The CDR3 extends over 16 amino acids. V was pared by 1 base and J by 4 bases, with 17 bases between. CDR3 sequence: CASSQFTGSDPYEQYF. CDR3 nucleotide sequence: TGCGCCAGCAGTCAATTCACAGGATCCGACCCTTACGAGCAGTACTTC.

The chain employs TRBV7-2 and TRBJ2-1, with D perhaps matching TRBD2 (5 bases). CDR3 length: 15 residues. The germline V gene has CDR1 SGHTA and CDR2 FQGNSA. Trimming took off 3 bases at V and 0 bases at J, with 9 bases between the two ends. CDR3 bases: TGTGCCAGCAGCTTTAGCGCGAGCTCCTACAATGAGCAGTTCTTC. This translates into CASSFSASSYNEQFF.

The rearrangement links TRBV28 to TRBJ1-5, with a tentative D call TRBD1 (5 bases). The length of the CDR3 is 15 residues. Trimming removed 3 bases from V and 7 bases from J, with 16 bases in between. CDR1 and CDR2 from the germline V gene are MDHEN and SYDVKM. The CDR3 is CASSLWGENWQPQHF. In DNA, the CDR3 is TGTGCCAGCAGTTTGTGGGGGGAGAATTGGCAGCCCCAGCATTTT.

The rearrangement links TRBV28 to TRBJ2-1; D may be TRBD2 (5 bases). Trimming stripped 6 bases from V and 7 bases from J, with 19 bases between. The V gene's germline CDR1 is MDHEN and CDR2 SYDVKM. The CDR3 spans 15 residues. The CDR3 DNA is TGTGCCAGCAGCTCCGCAGCGGCCAAGGGAAATGAGCAGTTCTTC. Residues: CASSSAAAKGNEQFF.

The CDR3 coding sequence is TGCGCCAGCAGCTTGCTGGGACAGGGCCCCGAGCAGTACTTC. This translates into CASSLLGQGPEQYF. This chain joins TRBV4-1 and TRBJ2-7, with 9 bases lining up with TRBD1. Looked up from germline, CDR1 is MGHRA and CDR2 is YSYEKL. This CDR3 has 14 residues. Trimming at V came to 5 bases and at J to 6 bases, leaving 8 bases not matched to a gene.

This clone has just one count. V is TRBV4-3 and J is TRBJ1-2, with D unclear. Trimming took 0 bases from V and 3 from J, leaving 14 bases between them. The CDR3 runs to 16 residues. Germline-derived CDR1 and CDR2 are LGHNA and YSLEER. The chain's CDR3 is CASSQDRAGMYYGYTF. CDR3 coding DNA: TGCGCCAGCAGCCAAGATCGCGCCGGGATGTACTATGGCTACACCTTC.

In this sample, this clone turned up once. The chain recombines TRBV9 with TRBJ2-2; 7 bases agree with TRBD1. The CDR3 is 14 amino acids. Looked up from germline, CDR1 is SGDLS and CDR2 is YYNGEE. Trimming took 6 bases from V and 6 from J; bases not matched to a gene: 8. CDR3 protein: CASTTGIMSGELFF. As DNA, the CDR3 is TGTGCCAGCACGACAGGGATTATGTCCGGGGAGCTGTTTTTT.

The chain joins TRBV9 to TRBJ1-2; tentative D call: TRBD1 (6 bases). Germline CDR1 and CDR2: SGDLS and YYNGEE. This CDR3 is 15 amino acids long. V was trimmed by 6 bases and J by 6 bases, leaving 21 bases between them. CDR3 in DNA: TGTGCCAGCAACTACAGGGACGAAGCTTTGGATGGCTACACCTTC. Its protein product is CASNYRDEALDGYTF.

This chain connects TRBV6-6 to TRBJ1-1, with 7 bases lining up with TRBD1. The CDR3 has 14 residues. Germline V gene sequence: CDR1 MNHNY, CDR2 SVGAGI (reference sequence). Losses at the gene ends were 11 bases for V and 0 bases for J; bases not matched to a gene: 9. CDR3 coding DNA: TGTGCCCATACGGGAGGGGGCCTGAACACTGAAGCTTTCTTT. It specifies CAHTGGGLNTEAFF.

The chain employs TRBV18 and TRBJ1-4; no clear D gene. The V end lost 5 bases, the J end lost 7 bases, and 11 bases lay between the germline ends. CDR1 KGHSH and CDR2 LQKENI come from the germline V gene. The CDR3 is 13 amino acids. CDR3 sequence: CASSSQEVEKLFF. The CDR3, as DNA: TGTGCCAGCTCATCTCAGGAAGTTGAAAAACTGTTTTTT. The whole variable domain, remainder taken from reference TRBV18 and TRBJ1-4, is NAGVMQNPRHLVRRRGQEARLRCSPMKGHSHVYWYRQLPEEGLKFMVYLQKENIIDESGMPKERFSAEFPKEGPSILRIQQVVRGDSAAYFCASSSQEVEKLFFGSGTQLSVL.

J is TRBJ2-1 and V is TRBV7-6; TRBD2 might be the D (6 bases). V was trimmed by 5 bases and J by 1 base, leaving 18 bases between them. The CDR3 length is 17 residues. CDR1 is SGHVS, CDR2 FNYEAQ, per germline. The CDR3 coding sequence is TGTGCCAGCAGCCCCCGTACTAGCTCCCCGTCCTACAATGAGCAGTTCTTC. It yields the protein CASSPRTSSPSYNEQFF.

The gene calls are TRBV4-3 and TRBJ2-1; D is ambiguous. The CDR3 spans 15 residues. Trimming left V 0 bases short and J 4 bases short, with 10 bases between. Germline values: CDR1 LGHNA, CDR2 YSLEER. The CDR3 coding sequence is TGCGCCAGCAGCCAAGACCTGGCAGGATACAATGAGCAGTTCTTC. This sequence encodes CASSQDLAGYNEQFF.

The CDR3 protein is CATSRDLGSPVDTEAFF. CDR3 DNA sequence: TGTGCCACCAGCAGAGATCTTGGGAGCCCAGTCGACACTGAAGCTTTCTTT. The rearrangement links TRBV15 to TRBJ1-1, with unresolved D. CDR1 and CDR2 from the germline V gene are LNHNV and YYDKDF (reference sequence). The V gene lost 0 bases and the J gene lost 3 bases, with 17 bases spanning the gap. The CDR3 loop spans 17 amino acids.

This clone was detected only once. The V gene is TRBV4-1, the J gene TRBJ2-3; TRBD2 is a possible D gene (6 bases). V lost 3 bases and J 2 bases, leaving 15 bases between the germline ends. The CDR3 contains 16 residues. Per germline, CDR1 MGHRA and CDR2 YSYEKL. CDR3 sequence: CASSHAPSDATDTQYF. The CDR3 DNA sequence: TGCGCCAGCAGCCATGCCCCTAGCGACGCCACAGATACGCAGTATTTT.

This clone was seen more than once but under ten times. The chain employs TRBV19 and TRBJ2-5; 7 bases are shared with TRBD1. The CDR3 is made up of 14 amino acids. Germline lookup yields CDR1 LNHDA and CDR2 SQIVND (reference sequence). J lost 2 bases, V lost 3 bases, and 3 bases had no gene match. The CDR3 region has the DNA TGTGCCAGTAGTATGACAGGGCGACAAGAGACCCAGTACTTC. This gives the protein CASSMTGRQETQYF.

The rearrangement links TRBV4-2 to TRBJ2-3; 9 bases align to TRBD1. The CDR3 has 16 residues. Germline V gene lookup returns CDR1 LGHNA and CDR2 YNFKEQ. V dropped 4 bases and J dropped 3; count of bases not matched to a gene: 8. The CDR3, as DNA: TGTGCCAGCAGCCCAAGGGACAGGGTGGATACAGATACGCAGTATTTT. This translates into CASSPRDRVDTDTQYF.

This rearrangement joins TRBV19 to TRBJ1-2; TRBD1 is a possible D gene (6 bases). The CDR3 length is 16 residues. V was shortened by 5 bases and J by 5 bases, with 21 bases between the two germline ends. The germline V gene has CDR1 LNHDA and CDR2 SQIVND (reference sequence). This chain's CDR3 is CASSPTTGGSIYGYTF. CDR3 DNA sequence: TGTGCCAGTAGTCCGACGACAGGAGGATCTATTTATGGCTACACCTTC.

V and J are TRBV27 and TRBJ1-5; TRBD1 matches 7 bases. Germline V CDR1 and CDR2: MNHEY, SMNVEV (reference sequence). Trimming removed 1 base from V and 2 bases from J; junction bases left unmatched: 8. This CDR3 has 17 residues. Here the CDR3 reads CASSLWTTGVGNQPQHF. The CDR3 region has the DNA TGTGCCAGCAGTTTATGGACAACAGGGGTGGGCAATCAGCCCCAGCATTTT.

This clone is a singleton in its sample. The V gene is TRBV13, the J gene TRBJ2-1; a possible D gene is TRBD2 (6 bases). The CDR3 is 16 amino acids. V lost 0 bases to trimming and J lost 7 bases, with 16 bases between them. Germline CDR1 is PRHDT and CDR2 is FYEKMQ (reference sequence). The CDR3 reads CASSLGLASLRNEQFF. CDR3 in DNA: TGTGCCAGCAGCTTAGGCCTAGCGAGTCTCAGGAATGAGCAGTTCTTC.

V gene TRBV2 combines with J gene TRBJ1-1; the match to TRBD1 covers 10 bases. This CDR3 comprises 14 residues. The V gene's germline CDR1 is SNHLY and CDR2 FYNNEI. The trim removed 9 bases at V and 4 bases at J, leaving 8 bases unmatched. The CDR3 DNA follows: TGTGCCAGTAGTCCGGGACAGGGGCTCACTGAAGCTTTCTTT. It translates to CASSPGQGLTEAFF.